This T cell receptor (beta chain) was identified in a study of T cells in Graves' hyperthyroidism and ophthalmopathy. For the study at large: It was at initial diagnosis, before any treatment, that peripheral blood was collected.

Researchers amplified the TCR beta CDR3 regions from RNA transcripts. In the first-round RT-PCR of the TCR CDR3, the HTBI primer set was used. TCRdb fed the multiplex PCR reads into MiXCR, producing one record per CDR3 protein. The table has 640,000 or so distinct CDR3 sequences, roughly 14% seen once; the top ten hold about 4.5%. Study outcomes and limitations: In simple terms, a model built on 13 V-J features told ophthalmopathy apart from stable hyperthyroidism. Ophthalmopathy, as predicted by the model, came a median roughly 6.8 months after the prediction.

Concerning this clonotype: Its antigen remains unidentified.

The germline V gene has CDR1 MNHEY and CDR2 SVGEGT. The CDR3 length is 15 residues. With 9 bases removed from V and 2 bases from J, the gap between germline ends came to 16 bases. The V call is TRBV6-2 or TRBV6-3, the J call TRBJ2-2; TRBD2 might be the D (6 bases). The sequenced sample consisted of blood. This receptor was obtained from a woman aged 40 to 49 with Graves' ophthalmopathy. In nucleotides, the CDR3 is TGTGCCAGTAGCTTAGCGGCCTTAAACACCGGGGAGCTGTTTTTT. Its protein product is CASSLAALNTGELFF.